The 14 T cell receptor beta chains reported below all come from one sample, sequenced in a study of identical twins. Using its own MiXCR run on the 5' RACE reads, TCRdb lists one record per CDR3 protein. This sample has over 600,000 distinct CDR3 sequences; roughly 20% occur once, and the top ten carry around 4.5%. The same data also contributed to another study, on T cells expressing NK-cell markers.

Sequenced input: PBMCs. These receptors all stem from a woman aged 18-35 years in good health.

This clonotype was seen ten or more times. The chain couples TRBV6-5 to TRBJ2-7; D is undetermined. Germline CDR1 MNHEY, CDR2 SVGAGI. The CDR3 has 12 residues. Trimming removed 6 bases at V and 2 bases at J, with 8 bases between. CDR3 sequence: CASSSPAYEQYF. The CDR3 DNA reads as TGTGCCAGCAGCTCCCCGGCCTACGAGCAGTACTTC.

This clonotype appeared a few times. The CDR3 DNA is TGCAGTGCCCCATCCCGGGCCCCTGAAGCTTTCTTT. It specifies CSAPSRAPEAFF. V is TRBV20-1 and J is TRBJ1-1, with D uncertain. CDR1 is DFQATT and CDR2 is SNEGSKA in the germline V gene (reference sequence). This CDR3 spans 12 amino acids. V gave up 6 bases and J gave up 6 bases, with 14 bases separating them.

This clonotype showed up just a few times. The V gene is TRBV5-1, the J gene TRBJ1-2, with D tentatively TRBD1 (5 bases). Per the germline V gene, CDR1 is SGHRS and CDR2 is YFSETQ. The CDR3 contains 17 residues. V dropped 1 base and J dropped 4 bases, with 20 bases sitting between them. CDR3 nucleotides: TGCGCCAGCAGCTTGAGCGGGTCAGCGGCAGGGATCTATGGCTACACCTTC. Residues: CASSLSGSAAGIYGYTF.

This clonotype has a handful of counts. The genes are TRBV6-4 and TRBJ1-1; the D gene is possibly TRBD1 (5 bases). V dropped 8 bases and J dropped 0 bases, with 10 bases sitting between them. The germline gives CDR1 MRHNA, CDR2 SNTAGT. The CDR3 covers 13 residues. As DNA, the CDR3 is TGTGCCAGCTCCAGGGAGGTGAACACTGAAGCTTTCTTT. Protein product: CASSREVNTEAFF.

The chain couples TRBV6-2 or TRBV6-3 to TRBJ2-1; TRBD2 matches at 8 bases. The CDR3 extends over 10 amino acids. The V gene's germline CDR1 is MNHEY and CDR2 SVGEGT. CDR3 loop: CASGSHEQFF. The CDR3 DNA follows: TGTGCGAGCGGGAGCCATGAGCAGTTCTTC.

This clonotype was seen only a few times. The J gene is TRBJ2-7, the V gene TRBV6-1, with 8 bases identical to TRBD2. The germline V gene encodes CDR1 MNHNS and CDR2 SASEGT. After removal of 6 bases from V and 3 bases from J, the junction contained 10 bases not matched to a gene. The CDR3 sequence is 15 residues long. The CDR3 coding sequence is TGTGCCAGCAGGAAGCCAACGGGAGGGTACTACGAGCAGTACTTC. This encodes CASRKPTGGYYEQYF.

A few counts support this clonotype. This rearrangement joins TRBV20-1 to TRBJ1-2, with 7 bases identical to TRBD1. Germline lookup yields CDR1 DFQATT and CDR2 SNEGSKA (reference sequence). The CDR3 totals 13 residues. V lost 3 bases, J lost 4 bases, and 5 bases stayed unmatched. The CDR3 sequence: CSASEGAGYGYTF. The CDR3 DNA reads as TGCAGTGCTAGCGAGGGGGCGGGCTATGGCTACACCTTC.

This clonotype occurred a few times. The J gene is TRBJ1-4, the V gene TRBV9; D gene ambiguous. The CDR3 runs to 14 residues. CDR1 is SGDLS, CDR2 YYNGEE, per germline. Trimming took off 4 bases at V and 8 bases at J, with 15 bases between the two ends. In DNA form, the CDR3 reads TGTGCCAGCAGCCCTGAGGTACGAGAAGAAAAACTGTTTTTT. As protein: CASSPEVREEKLFF.

The rearrangement uses TRBV18 and TRBJ1-1, with D unclear. This CDR3 is 12 amino acids long. Germline-derived CDR1 and CDR2 are KGHSH and LQKENI. The V gene lost 3 bases and the J gene lost 6 bases, with 8 bases spanning the gap. This CDR3 reads CASSPGRAEAFF. In DNA, the CDR3 is TGTGCCAGCTCACCGGGCCGGGCTGAAGCTTTCTTT.

This clonotype was counted a few times. The J gene is TRBJ1-5, the V gene TRBV6-6; D unresolved. V was clipped by 8 bases and J by 8 bases, with 13 bases between them. The germline V gene has CDR1 MNHNY and CDR2 SVGAGI (reference sequence). The CDR3 is 12 residues long. Here the CDR3 reads CASSRDMEPQHF. The CDR3 coding sequence is TGTGCCAGCTCCCGAGACATGGAGCCCCAGCATTTT.

The J gene is TRBJ2-5, the V gene TRBV18, with no clear D. This CDR3 region has 13 residues. The germline V gene encodes CDR1 KGHSH and CDR2 LQKENI. V was pared by 2 bases and J by 5 bases, with 9 bases between. CDR3 loop: CASSPYNTETQYF. The CDR3 DNA is TGTGCCAGCTCACCATACAACACGGAGACCCAGTACTTC. Variable domain in full (rest from reference TRBV18 and TRBJ2-5): NAGVMQNPRHLVRRRGQEARLRCSPMKGHSHVYWYRQLPEEGLKFMVYLQKENIIDESGMPKERFSAEFPKEGPSILRIQQVVRGDSAAYFCASSPYNTETQYFGPGTRLLVL.

CDR3 nucleotides: TGTGCCAGCAGCTTAGTCGGGACTAGGGGTAATTCACCCCTCCACTTT. Translation gives CASSLVGTRGNSPLHF. V is TRBV7-2 and J is TRBJ1-6, with D tentatively TRBD1 (5 bases). Germline lookup yields CDR1 SGHTA and CDR2 FQGNSA. The V and J ends lost 1 base and 6 bases respectively, with 13 bases between them. The CDR3 runs 16 residues.

The chain employs TRBV29-1 and TRBJ1-2; 9 bases are a match to TRBD1. The length of the CDR3 is 12 residues. Germline loops: CDR1 SQVTM, CDR2 ANQGSEA. CDR3 region: CSVRDREYGYTF. In nucleotides, the CDR3 is TGCAGTGTCCGGGACAGGGAATATGGCTACACCTTC.

This clonotype was counted many times. The gene calls are TRBV5-1 and TRBJ2-3, with D unresolved. CDR1 and CDR2 from the germline V gene are SGHRS and YFSETQ. V lost 2 bases to trimming and J lost 1 base, with 8 bases between them. The CDR3 has 14 residues. In DNA form, the CDR3 reads TGCGCCAGCAGCTTTAGGACGGGCACAGATACGCAGTATTTT. Protein: CASSFRTGTDTQYF.